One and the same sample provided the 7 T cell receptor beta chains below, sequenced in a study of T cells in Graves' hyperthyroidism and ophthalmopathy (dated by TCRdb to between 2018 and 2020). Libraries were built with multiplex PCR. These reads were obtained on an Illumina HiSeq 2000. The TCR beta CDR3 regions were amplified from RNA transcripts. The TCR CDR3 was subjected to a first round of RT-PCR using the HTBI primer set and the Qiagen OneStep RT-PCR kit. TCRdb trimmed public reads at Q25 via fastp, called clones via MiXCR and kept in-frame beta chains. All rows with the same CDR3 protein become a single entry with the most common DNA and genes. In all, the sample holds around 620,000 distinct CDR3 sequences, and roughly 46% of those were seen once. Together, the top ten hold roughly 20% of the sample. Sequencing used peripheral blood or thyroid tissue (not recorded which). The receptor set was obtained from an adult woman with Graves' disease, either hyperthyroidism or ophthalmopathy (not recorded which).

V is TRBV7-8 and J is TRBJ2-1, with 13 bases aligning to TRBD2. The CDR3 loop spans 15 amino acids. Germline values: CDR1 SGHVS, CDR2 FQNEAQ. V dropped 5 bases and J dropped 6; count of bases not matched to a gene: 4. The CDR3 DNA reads TGTGCCAGCAGCCGGACTAGCGGGAGCTCCAATGAGCAGTTCTTC. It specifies CASSRTSGSSNEQFF.

CDR3 nucleotides: TGCAGTGCAAGTACCGGGGGAATGTACCAAGAGACCCAGTACTTC. Protein: CSASTGGMYQETQYF. The chain recombines TRBV20-1 with TRBJ2-5; maybe TRBD2 (6 bases). The CDR3 runs to 15 residues. The V end lost 6 bases, the J end lost 0 bases, and 17 bases lay between the germline ends. The germline CDR1 and CDR2 sequences are DFQATT and SNEGSKA (reference sequence).

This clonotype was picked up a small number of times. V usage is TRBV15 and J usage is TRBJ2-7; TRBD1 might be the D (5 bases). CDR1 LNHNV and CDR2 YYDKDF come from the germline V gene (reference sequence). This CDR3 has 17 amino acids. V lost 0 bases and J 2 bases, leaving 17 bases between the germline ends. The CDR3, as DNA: TGTGCCACCAGCAGAGATGAGTTGCGGTCAGGGCCCTACGAGCAGTACTTC. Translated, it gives CATSRDELRSGPYEQYF. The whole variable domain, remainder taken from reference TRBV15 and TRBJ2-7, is DAMVIQNPRYQVTQFGKPVTLSCSQTLNHNVMYWYQQKSSQAPKLLFHYYDKDFNNEADTPDNFQSRRPNTSFCFLDIRSPGLGDTAMYLCATSRDELRSGPYEQYFGPGTRLTVT.

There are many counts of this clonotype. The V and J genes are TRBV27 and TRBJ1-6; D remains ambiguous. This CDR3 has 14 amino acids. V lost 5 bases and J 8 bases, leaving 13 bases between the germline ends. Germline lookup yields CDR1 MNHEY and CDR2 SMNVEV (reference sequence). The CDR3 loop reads CASSPRWRDSPLHF. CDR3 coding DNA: TGTGCCAGCAGTCCAAGGTGGCGGGATTCACCCCTCCACTTT.

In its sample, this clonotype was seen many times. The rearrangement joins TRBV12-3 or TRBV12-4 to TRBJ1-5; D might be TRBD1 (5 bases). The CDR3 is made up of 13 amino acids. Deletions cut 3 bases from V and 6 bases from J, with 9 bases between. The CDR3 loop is CASSLAGGQPQHF. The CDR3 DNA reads TGTGCCAGCAGTTTGGCGGGGGGTCAGCCCCAGCATTTT.

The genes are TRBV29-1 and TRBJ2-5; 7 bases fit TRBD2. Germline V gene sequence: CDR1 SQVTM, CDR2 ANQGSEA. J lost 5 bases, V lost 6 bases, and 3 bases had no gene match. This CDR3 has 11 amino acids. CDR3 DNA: TGCAGCGTGACTAGCTGGGAGACCCAGTACTTC. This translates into CSVTSWETQYF.

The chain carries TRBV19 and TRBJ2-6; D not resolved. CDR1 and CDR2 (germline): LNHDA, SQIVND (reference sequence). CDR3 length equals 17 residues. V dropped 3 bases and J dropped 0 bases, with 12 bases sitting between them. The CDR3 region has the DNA TGTGCCAGTAGTATGGCTGGTGGGTCCTCTGGGGCCAACGTCCTGACTTTC. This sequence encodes CASSMAGGSSGANVLTF.